A selection of T cell receptor beta chains follows, all from one sample in a study of T cell responses to AZD1222 COVID-19 vaccine. TCRdb's table, derived via immunoSEQ multiplex PCR, lists solely in-frame clones and lacks some. Of about 120,000 clones in the sample, approximately 86% were seen once. This specimen was peripheral blood, taken on day 0 of AZD1222 vaccination. Source of these receptors: an adult in good health. CDR3s include the opening cysteine and the closing phenylalanine or tryptophan. D genes are given only for firm matches. Part of the rows lack a size; the others show once, few, many or a class for expanded clones.

abundance | j_gene | d_gene | v_gene | CDR3nt | CDR3aa
- | TRBJ2-1 | TRBD2 | TRBV27 | TGTGCCAGCAGTGTGGGTAGCGGGTACTACAATGAGCAGTTCTTC | CASSVGSGYYNEQFF
- | TRBJ1-2 | - | TRBV10-3 | TGTGCCATCACAAGGACAACACCTACCGTCTATGGCTACACCTTC | CAITRTTPTVYGYTF
- | TRBJ2-7 | TRBD1 | TRBV9 | TGTGCCAGCAGCCCGAGGGACAGTACCTACGAGCAGTACTTC | CASSPRDSTYEQYF
few | TRBJ1-1 | - | TRBV28 | TGTGCCAGCAGTTTATCGAGCCTGTCTTTCGAAGCTTTCTTT | CASSLSSLSFEAFF
- | TRBJ1-5 | - | TRBV19 | TGTGCCAGTAGTCAGAGGTTCAATCAGCCCCAGCATTTT | CASSQRFNQPQHF
- | TRBJ2-3 | TRBD2 | TRBV7-9 | TGTGCCAGCAGCGCTCCGTCGAGCGGGGGCACAGATACGCAGTATTTT | CASSAPSSGGTDTQYF
- | TRBJ2-5 | - | TRBV11-3 | TGTGCCAGCAGTCTACCCAGGGACCGAGAGACCCAGTACTTC | CASSLPRDRETQYF
once | TRBJ1-1 | - | TRBV29-1 | TGCACCATTCTGGCAGGGACTGAAGCTTTCTTT | CTILAGTEAFF
- | TRBJ1-2 | - | TRBV4-2 | TGTGCCAGCAGCCAAGATCGAGACAGGATAAATTATGGCTACACCTTC | CASSQDRDRINYGYTF
few | TRBJ1-4 | - | TRBV11-3 | TGTGCCAGCACTCTCAGGGGATGGGATGAAAAACTGTTTTTT | CASTLRGWDEKLFF
- | TRBJ2-7 | TRBD1 | TRBV11-1 | TGTGCCAGCAGCTTAGGGGGGACAGGGGCCGAGCAGTACTTC | CASSLGGTGAEQYF
once | TRBJ1-2 | - | TRBV3-1/TRBV3-2 | TGTGCCAGCAGCCAAGGGGATGGCTACACCTTC | CASSQGDGYTF
- | TRBJ1-6 | - | TRBV15 | TGTGCCACCAGCAGTCAGCGAGGTGGTTCACCCCTCCACTTT | CATSSQRGGSPLHF
- | TRBJ2-1 | - | TRBV4-3 | TGCGCCAGCAGCCAAGAACTAGCTTCTCTTGCCAATGAGCAGTTCTTC | CASSQELASLANEQFF
- | TRBJ2-7 | - | TRBV3-1/TRBV3-2 | TGTGCCAGCAGCCAAGAAACGTCCTACGAGCAGTACTTC | CASSQETSYEQYF
- | TRBJ2-2 | TRBD1 | TRBV28 | TGTGCCAGCAGTGGGACAGGGGCCAACACCGGGGAGCTGTTTTTT | CASSGTGANTGELFF
- | TRBJ2-5 | - | TRBV19 | TGTGCCAGTAGTATTGGAGTAAACAGGCAAGAGACCCAGTACTTC | CASSIGVNRQETQYF
- | TRBJ1-2 | TRBD1 | TRBV5-5 | TGTGCCAGCAGCCTCGACAGGGGGATCTATGGCTACACCTTC | CASSLDRGIYGYTF
- | TRBJ2-2 | - | TRBV28 | TGTGCCAGCAGTTTATCATACACCGGGGAGCTGTTTTTT | CASSLSYTGELFF
- | TRBJ1-1 | - | TRBV28 | TGTGCCAGCACGGGCCGCGTCGAAGCTTTCTTT | CASTGRVEAFF
few | TRBJ1-6 | - | TRBV28 | TGTGCCAGCAGCTTACTCTCCTATAATTCACCCCTCCACTTT | CASSLLSYNSPLHF
- | TRBJ2-7 | TRBD1 | TRBV5-1 | TGCGCCAGCAGCCGCATAGGACAGGGCTACGAGCAGTACTTC | CASSRIGQGYEQYF
- | TRBJ2-7 | - | TRBV10-3 | TGTGCCATCAGTGAGCCAGCGACCTACGAGCAGTACTTC | CAISEPATYEQYF
- | TRBJ2-1 | TRBD2 | TRBV9 | TGTGCCAGCAGCCTCATCGGGGGGGACTACAATGAGCAGTTCTTC | CASSLIGGDYNEQFF